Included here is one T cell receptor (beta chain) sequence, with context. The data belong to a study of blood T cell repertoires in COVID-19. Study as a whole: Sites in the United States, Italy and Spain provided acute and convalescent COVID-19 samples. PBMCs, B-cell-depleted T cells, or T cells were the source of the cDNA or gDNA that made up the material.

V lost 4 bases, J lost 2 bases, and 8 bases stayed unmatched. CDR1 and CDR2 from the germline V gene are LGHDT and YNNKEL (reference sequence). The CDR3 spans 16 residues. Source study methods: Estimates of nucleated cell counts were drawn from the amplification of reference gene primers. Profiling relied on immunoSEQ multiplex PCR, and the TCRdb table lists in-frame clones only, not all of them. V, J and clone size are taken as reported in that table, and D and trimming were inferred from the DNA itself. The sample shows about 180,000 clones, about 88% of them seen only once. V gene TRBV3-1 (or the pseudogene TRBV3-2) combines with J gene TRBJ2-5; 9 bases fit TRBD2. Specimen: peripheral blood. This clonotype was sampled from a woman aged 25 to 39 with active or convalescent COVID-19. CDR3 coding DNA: TGTGCCAGCAGCCTCGGCCCTAGCGGGGCACAAGAGACCCAGTACTTC. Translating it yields CASSLGPSGAQETQYF.